This T cell receptor beta chain was sequenced for a study of early T cells in non-severe SARS-CoV-2 infection listed by TCRdb under 2021. Regarding the study in general: Bulk RNA from unsorted whole blood was used for TCR sequencing, so alpha and beta chains could not be paired. The research as a whole found: VDJdb matching was skewed toward anti-spike CD8 responses, so virus-specific expansions were likely underestimated and private and CD4 specificities were missed.

The study was a case-control design nested within a healthcare worker cohort in London, UK, with weekly nasopharyngeal swab PCR tests and blood sampling. Healthcare workers were recruited during the week of the UK lockdown, between 23 and 31 March 2020, and followed weekly for up to about 15 weeks. As regards this clonotype: Its specific antigen is unknown. The sample holds no much larger clone one base away, and base qualities are not on file.

The trim is 6 bases for V and 9 bases for J, with a gap of 15 bases between the germline ends. The germline V gene (reference sequence) specifies DFQATT as CDR1 and SNEGSKA as CDR2. From its cysteine to its phenylalanine, the CDR3 spans 12 amino acids. Of the read, only the CDR3 DNA is kept; its 36 bases are in frame from base 1. Libraries were constructed by 5' RACE. TCRdb records NextSeq 500 as the sequencer. Unique molecular identifiers were attached to individual cDNA molecules in the TCR library protocol so that sequencing error and PCR bias could be corrected. Both TCR alpha and beta chains were sequenced, and tight co-correlation was observed between alpha and beta sequence abundances in each sample. The paper's processing steps were these. Decombinator V4 was used to annotate TCR sequences for V gene, J gene and CDR3. TCRs were defined as expanded if a significant change between any two time points was detected under a Poisson model with p below 0.0001. TCR abundances were normalised to the total number of TCRs sequenced in each sample and reported as counts per million. MAIT TCRs were defined by TRAV1-2 paired with TRAJ12, TRAJ20 or TRAJ33, and iNKT TCRs by TRAV10 paired with TRAJ18. A search of VDJdb, accessed on 1 November 2021, was run for TCRs annotated to CMV, EBV and SARS-CoV-2, with TCRs annotated for multiple antigens excluded. TCRdb's own reprocessing of the public reads used fastp at Q25 and MiXCR and kept productive beta chains. Records with the same CDR3 protein are collapsed into one entry carrying the most frequent genes and DNA. TCRdb's processing, not the authors' own work, is the source of the V and J calls. This sample lists more than 65,000 distinct CDR3 sequences; around 13% were detected once. The top ten hold around 1.3% of the sample.

Recombination connected TRBV20-1 to TRBJ2-1, with the D gene possibly TRBD1 or TRBD2, each one fitting 5 bases. Sample: whole blood. This receptor was obtained from an adult who was a healthcare worker with PCR-confirmed SARS-CoV-2 infection or an uninfected control (not recorded which). The CDR3 here reads CSAIPQRGEQFF. The DNA sequence follows: TGCAGTGCCATCCCACAGAGGGGTGAGCAGTTCTTC.